This TCR beta chain was sequenced during a study of monozygotic twins with inflammatory bowel disease. Study-wide results and caveats: Especially with disease activity, IBD patients had fewer clonotypes in common with others than healthy twins did. By inverse Simpson index, TCRbeta diversity was lower in IBD patients than in healthy co-twins.

Per the germline V gene, CDR1 is KGHDR and CDR2 is SFDVKD. There are 11 residues in the CDR3. With eight separate reactions per sample, the authors made cDNA. UMIs that had a 6-nucleotide sample barcode were put in using template switching. TCRdb derives one entry per CDR3 protein from the 5' RACE reads, leaving out DNA. This repertoire comprises under 350,000 distinct CDR3 sequences; its ten largest clones make up 5.6%. In regard to this clonotype: What it binds is not known.

The TCR comes from a human donor with ulcerative colitis or Crohn's disease, or a healthy co-twin of an affected twin (not recorded which). Material for sequencing was blood. The rearrangement joins TRBV24-1 to TRBJ2-1; TCRdb's D call, TRBD1, is unchecked because there is no DNA. The CDR3 region is CATGQGNEQFF.